The present T cell receptor beta chain was sequenced within a study of cytomegalovirus exposure and HLA in healthy donors. This CDR3 has 13 amino acids. In germline, CDR1 is GTSNPN, CDR2 SVGIG (reference sequence). V dropped 0 bases and J dropped 5 bases, with 10 bases sitting between them. A multiplex PCR was run with 60 Vbeta primers and 13 Jbeta primers. Sequencing used immunoSEQ multiplex PCR; TCRdb keeps in-frame clones, though not all of them. The sample carries under 150,000 clones, roughly 82% recorded once. The chain combines TRBV30 with TRBJ1-2, with a possible D match to TRBD1 (6 bases). Sequencing was done on a sample of PBMCs. This receptor was obtained from a boy younger than 18 in good health and CMV-seronegative. The CDR3 protein is CAWSVGRGYGYTF. CDR3 coding DNA: TGTGCCTGGAGTGTGGGCAGGGGTTATGGCTACACCTTC.